This T cell receptor beta chain was recovered during a study of control samples from healthy donors and cancer patients. TCRdb's copy holds only in-frame clones and misses some; the assay was immunoSEQ multiplex PCR. Of about 120,000 clones listed, about 90% are singletons. The sequenced sample was blood. This TCR derives from a woman in her forties or fifties in good health.

CDR3 in amino acids: CASSPQGMSDTQYF. CDR3 nucleotide sequence: TGTGCCAGCAGTCCACAGGGGATGTCAGATACGCAGTATTTT. The V gene is TRBV2, the J gene TRBJ2-3; 7 bases are a match to TRBD1. With V trimmed by 5 bases and J by 4 bases, 6 bases remained unmatched. The CDR3 is 14 residues long. Germline CDR1 reads SNHLY; CDR2 reads FYNNEI.